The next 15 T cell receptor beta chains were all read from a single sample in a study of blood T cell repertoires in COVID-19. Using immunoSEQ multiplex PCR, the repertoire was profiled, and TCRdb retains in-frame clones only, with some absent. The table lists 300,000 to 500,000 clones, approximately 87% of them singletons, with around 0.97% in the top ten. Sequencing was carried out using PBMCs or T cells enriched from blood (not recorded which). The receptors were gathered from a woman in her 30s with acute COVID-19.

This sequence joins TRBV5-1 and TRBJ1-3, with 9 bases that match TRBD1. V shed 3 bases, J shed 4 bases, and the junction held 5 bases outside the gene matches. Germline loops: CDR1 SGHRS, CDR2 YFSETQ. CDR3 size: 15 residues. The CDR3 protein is CASSSGQGGGNTIYF. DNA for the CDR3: TGCGCCAGCAGCTCGGGACAGGGTGGAGGAAACACCATATATTTT.

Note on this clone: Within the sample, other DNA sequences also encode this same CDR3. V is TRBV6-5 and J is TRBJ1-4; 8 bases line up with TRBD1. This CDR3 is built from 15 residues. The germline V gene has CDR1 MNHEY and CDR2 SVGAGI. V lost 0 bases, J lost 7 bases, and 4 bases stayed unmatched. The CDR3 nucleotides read TGTGCCAGCAGTTACTCAACAGGGGGAGGTGAAAAACTGTTTTTT. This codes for CASSYSTGGGEKLFF.

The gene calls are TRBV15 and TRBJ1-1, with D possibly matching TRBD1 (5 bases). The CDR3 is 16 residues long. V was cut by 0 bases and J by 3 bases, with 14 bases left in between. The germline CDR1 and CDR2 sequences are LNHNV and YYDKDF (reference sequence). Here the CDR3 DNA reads TGTGCCACCAGCAGAGATCCCGGCAGGGTGCACACTGAAGCTTTCTTT. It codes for CATSRDPGRVHTEAFF.

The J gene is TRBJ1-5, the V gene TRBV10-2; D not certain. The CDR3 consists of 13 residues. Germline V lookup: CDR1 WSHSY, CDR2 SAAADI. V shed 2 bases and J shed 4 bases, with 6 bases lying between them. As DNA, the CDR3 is TGCGCCAGCAGTGAGGTCCATAATCAGCCCCAGCATTTT. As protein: CASSEVHNQPQHF.

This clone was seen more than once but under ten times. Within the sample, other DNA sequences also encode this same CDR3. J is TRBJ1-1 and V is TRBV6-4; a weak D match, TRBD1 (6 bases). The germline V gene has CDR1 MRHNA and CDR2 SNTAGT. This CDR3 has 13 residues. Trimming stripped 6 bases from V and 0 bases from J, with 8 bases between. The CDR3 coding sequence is TGTGCCAGCAGCCGACAGGTGAACACTGAAGCTTTCTTT. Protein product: CASSRQVNTEAFF.

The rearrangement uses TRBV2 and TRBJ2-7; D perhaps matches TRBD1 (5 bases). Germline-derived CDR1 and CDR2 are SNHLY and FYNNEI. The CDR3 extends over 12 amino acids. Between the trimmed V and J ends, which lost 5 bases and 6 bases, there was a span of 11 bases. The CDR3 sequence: CASSTDRGEQYF. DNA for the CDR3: TGTGCCAGCAGTACCGACAGAGGCGAGCAGTACTTC. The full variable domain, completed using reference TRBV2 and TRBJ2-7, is EPEVTQTPSHQVTQMGQEVILRCVPISNHLYFYWYRQILGQKVEFLVSFYNNEISEKSEIFDDQFSVERPDGSNFTLKIRSTKLEDSAMYFCASSTDRGEQYFGPGTRLTVT.

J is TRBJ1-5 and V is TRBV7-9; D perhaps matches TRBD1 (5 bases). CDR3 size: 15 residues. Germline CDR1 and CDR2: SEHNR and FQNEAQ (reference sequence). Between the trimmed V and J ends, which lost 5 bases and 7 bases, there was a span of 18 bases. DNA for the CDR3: TGTGCCAGCAGCCTGGGGGGTAGTGGGGTCCAGCCCCAGCATTTT. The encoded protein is CASSLGGSGVQPQHF.

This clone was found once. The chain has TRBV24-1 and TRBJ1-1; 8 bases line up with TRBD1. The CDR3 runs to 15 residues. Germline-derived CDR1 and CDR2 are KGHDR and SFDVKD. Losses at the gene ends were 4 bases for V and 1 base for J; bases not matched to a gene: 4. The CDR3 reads CATSESDRENTEAFF. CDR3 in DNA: TGTGCCACCAGTGAATCGGACAGGGAGAACACTGAAGCTTTCTTT.

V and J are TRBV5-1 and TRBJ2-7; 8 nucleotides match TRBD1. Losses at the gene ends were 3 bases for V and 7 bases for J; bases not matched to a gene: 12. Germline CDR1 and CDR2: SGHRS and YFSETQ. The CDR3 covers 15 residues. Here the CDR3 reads CASSSWTGNSREQYF. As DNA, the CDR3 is TGCGCCAGCAGCTCATGGACAGGGAACTCTCGGGAGCAGTACTTC.

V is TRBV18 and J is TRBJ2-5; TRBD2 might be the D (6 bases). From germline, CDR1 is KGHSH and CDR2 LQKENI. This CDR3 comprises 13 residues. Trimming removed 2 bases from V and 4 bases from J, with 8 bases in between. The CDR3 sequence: CASSPIGGETQYF. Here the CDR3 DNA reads TGTGCCAGCTCACCAATCGGGGGAGAGACCCAGTACTTC.

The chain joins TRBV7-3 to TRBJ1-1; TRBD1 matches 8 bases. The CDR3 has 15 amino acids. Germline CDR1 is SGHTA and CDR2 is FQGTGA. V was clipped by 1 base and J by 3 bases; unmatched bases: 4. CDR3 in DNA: TGTGCCAGCAGCTTAATGGCAGGGGGCTACACTGAAGCTTTCTTT. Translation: CASSLMAGGYTEAFF. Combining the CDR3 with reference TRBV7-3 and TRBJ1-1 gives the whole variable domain GAGVSQTPSNKVTEKGKYVELRCDPISGHTALYWYRQSLGQGPEFLIYFQGTGAADDSGLPNDRFFAVRPEGSVSTLKIQRTERGDSAVYLCASSLMAGGYTEAFFGQGTRLTVV.

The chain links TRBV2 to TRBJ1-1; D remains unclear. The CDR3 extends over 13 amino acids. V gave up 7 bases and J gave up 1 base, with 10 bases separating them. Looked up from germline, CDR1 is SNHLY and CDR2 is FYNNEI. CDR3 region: CASTGGGNTEAFF. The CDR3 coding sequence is TGTGCCAGCACCGGCGGAGGGAACACTGAAGCTTTCTTT.

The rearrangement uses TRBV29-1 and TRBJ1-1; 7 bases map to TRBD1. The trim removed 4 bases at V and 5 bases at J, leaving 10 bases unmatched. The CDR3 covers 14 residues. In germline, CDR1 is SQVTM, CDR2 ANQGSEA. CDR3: CSVAWRGPKTEAFF. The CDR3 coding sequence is TGCAGCGTTGCGTGGAGGGGGCCCAAGACTGAAGCTTTCTTT.

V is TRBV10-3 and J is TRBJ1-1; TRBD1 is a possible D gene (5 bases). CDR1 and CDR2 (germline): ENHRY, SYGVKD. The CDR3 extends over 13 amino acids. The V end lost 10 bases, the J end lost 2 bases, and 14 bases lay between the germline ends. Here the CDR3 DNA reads TGTGCCAGTCTCAATCAGGGAAACACTGAAGCTTTCTTT. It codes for CASLNQGNTEAFF.

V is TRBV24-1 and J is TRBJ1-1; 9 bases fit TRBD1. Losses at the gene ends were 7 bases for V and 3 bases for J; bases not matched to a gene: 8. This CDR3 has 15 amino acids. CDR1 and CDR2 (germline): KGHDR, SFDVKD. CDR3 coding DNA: TGTGCCACCAGGGGGACAGGGAGTCCGGACACTGAAGCTTTCTTT. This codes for CATRGTGSPDTEAFF.